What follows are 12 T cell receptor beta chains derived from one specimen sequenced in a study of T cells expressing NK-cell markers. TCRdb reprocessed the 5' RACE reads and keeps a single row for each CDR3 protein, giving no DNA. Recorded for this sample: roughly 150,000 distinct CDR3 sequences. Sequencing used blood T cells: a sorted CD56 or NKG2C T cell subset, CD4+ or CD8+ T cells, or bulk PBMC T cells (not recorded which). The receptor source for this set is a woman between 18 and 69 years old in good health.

This CDR3 reads CSVAPGGSTEAFF. The chain employs TRBV29-1 and TRBJ1-1; without DNA, the TCRdb call of TRBD1 cannot be checked. The CDR3 is 13 residues long. Germline CDR1 and CDR2: SQVTM and ANQGSEA.

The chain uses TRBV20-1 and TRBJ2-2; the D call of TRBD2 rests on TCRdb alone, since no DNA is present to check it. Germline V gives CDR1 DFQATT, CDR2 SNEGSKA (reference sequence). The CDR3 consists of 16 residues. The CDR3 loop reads CSARPTAGWNTGELFF.

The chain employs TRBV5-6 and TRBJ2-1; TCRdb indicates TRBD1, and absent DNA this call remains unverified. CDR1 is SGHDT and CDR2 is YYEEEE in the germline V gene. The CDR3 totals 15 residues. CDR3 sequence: CASSLRATGYNEQFF.

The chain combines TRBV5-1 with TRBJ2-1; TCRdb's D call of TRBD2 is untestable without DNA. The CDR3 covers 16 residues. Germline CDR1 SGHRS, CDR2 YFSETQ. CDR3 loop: CASSQTRGGSYNEQFF.

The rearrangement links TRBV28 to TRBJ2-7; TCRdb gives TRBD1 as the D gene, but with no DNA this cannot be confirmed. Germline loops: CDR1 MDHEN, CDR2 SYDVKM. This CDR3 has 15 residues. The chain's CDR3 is CASSPTGRQTYEQYF. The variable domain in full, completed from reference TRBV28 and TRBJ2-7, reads DVKVTQSSRYLVKRTGEKVFLECVQDMDHENMFWYRQDPGLGLRLIYFSYDVKMKEKGDIPEGYSVSREKKERFSLILESASTNQTSMYLCASSPTGRQTYEQYFGPGTRLTVT.

The CDR3 spells CASSPGLTSGSYHPQYF. V is TRBV18 and J is TRBJ2-3; the D gene TCRdb calls, TRBD2, cannot be checked with no DNA. Germline loops: CDR1 KGHSH, CDR2 LQKENI. The CDR3 consists of 17 residues.

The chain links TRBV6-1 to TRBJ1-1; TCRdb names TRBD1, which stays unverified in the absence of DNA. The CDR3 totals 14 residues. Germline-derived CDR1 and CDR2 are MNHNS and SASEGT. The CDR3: CASRVGGQNTEAFF.

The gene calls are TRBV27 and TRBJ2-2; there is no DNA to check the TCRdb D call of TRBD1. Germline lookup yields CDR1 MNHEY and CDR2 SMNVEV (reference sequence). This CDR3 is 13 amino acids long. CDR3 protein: CASSGAYTGELFF.

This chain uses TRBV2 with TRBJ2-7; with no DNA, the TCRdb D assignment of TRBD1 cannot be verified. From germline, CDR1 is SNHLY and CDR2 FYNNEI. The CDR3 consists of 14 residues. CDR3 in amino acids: CASREFGQGFGQYF.

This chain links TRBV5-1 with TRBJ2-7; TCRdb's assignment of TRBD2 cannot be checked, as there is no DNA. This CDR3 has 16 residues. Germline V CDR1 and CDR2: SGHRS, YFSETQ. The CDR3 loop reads CASSEETSGVNYEQYF.

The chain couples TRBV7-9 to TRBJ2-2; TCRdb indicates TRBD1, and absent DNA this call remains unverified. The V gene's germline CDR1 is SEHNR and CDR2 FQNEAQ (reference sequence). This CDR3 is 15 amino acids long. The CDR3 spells CASSLRTANTGELFF.

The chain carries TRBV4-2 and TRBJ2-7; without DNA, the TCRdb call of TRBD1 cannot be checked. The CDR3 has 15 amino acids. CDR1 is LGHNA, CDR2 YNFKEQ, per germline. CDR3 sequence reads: CASSQEDRGTYEQYF.